This is a list of T cell receptor beta chains from one sample in a study of neurological immune-mediated disorders. TCRdb re-called the 5' RACE reads with MiXCR, one entry per CDR3 protein. This sample has 32,000 or so distinct CDR3 sequences; roughly 12% occur once, and the top ten carry about 5.6%. Sequencing input: PBMCs. Receptors were obtained from a woman aged 60 to 75 in good health. The CDR3 runs from the conserved cysteine through the conserved F or W. Each record gives: clone size, CDR3 length, D gene, J gene, V gene, CDR3 protein, CDR3 DNA. A D gene is named only where the DNA matches it firmly. The listing skips clone size in some rows; elsewhere it reads once, few, many or a size class.

>many|16|.|TRBJ1-3|TRBV4-3
CASSQDTSTQGNTIYF
TGCGCCAGCAGCCAAGATACGTCCACCCAGGGAAACACCATATATTTT
>many|15|.|TRBJ2-7|TRBV9
CASSVGGLRNYEQYF
TGTGCCAGCAGCGTAGGAGGTCTCCGCAACTACGAGCAGTACTTC
>many|14|.|TRBJ1-1|TRBV5-1
CASSFGQTNTEAFF
TGCGCCAGCAGCTTTGGACAGACGAACACTGAAGCTTTCTTT
>many|15|TRBD1|TRBJ2-1|TRBV7-9
CASSLAQGAHNEQFF
TGTGCCAGCAGCTTAGCCCAGGGGGCACACAATGAGCAGTTCTTC
>.|16|.|TRBJ2-5|TRBV7-2
CASSPTWGREGETQYF
TGTGCCAGCAGCCCAACATGGGGGAGAGAGGGGGAGACCCAGTACTTC
>many|18|TRBD2|TRBJ2-3|TRBV5-1
CASSLKSGLAGRTDTQYF
TGCGCCAGCAGCTTGAAGTCGGGACTAGCGGGGCGAACAGATACGCAGTATTTT
>many|16|.|TRBJ2-6|TRBV30
CAWSVARSSGANVLTF
TGTGCCTGGAGTGTAGCCAGATCCTCTGGGGCCAACGTCCTGACTTTC
>few|15|.|TRBJ2-7|TRBV18
CASSGVRGQNYEQYF
TGTGCCAGCTCGGGGGTGAGGGGACAAAACTACGAGCAGTACTTC
>many|14|.|TRBJ1-4|TRBV21-1
CASRGQGGDEKLFF
TGTGCCAGCAGGGGACAGGGGGGAGATGAAAAACTGTTTTTT
>many|15|.|TRBJ1-3|TRBV4-3
CASSQGRGGGNTIYF
TGCGCCAGCAGCCAAGGACGGGGAGGTGGAAACACCATATATTTT
>medium-sized|16|.|TRBJ1-1|TRBV7-9
CASSFSRTNQNTEAFF
TGTGCCAGCAGCTTCTCCAGGACTAACCAGAACACTGAAGCTTTCTTT
>many|13|.|TRBJ1-5|TRBV20-1
CSASGTANQPQHF
TGCAGTGCTAGTGGGACGGCGAATCAGCCCCAGCATTTT
>many|16|.|TRBJ1-1|TRBV7-2
CASSLVSQAMNTEAFF
TGTGCCAGCAGCTTAGTAAGCCAGGCCATGAACACTGAAGCTTTCTTT
>many|16|.|TRBJ1-1|TRBV7-3
CASSPYAGSTGTEAFF
TGTGCCAGCAGCCCCTACGCGGGGTCTACGGGGACTGAAGCTTTCTTT
>many|13|.|TRBJ1-2|TRBV27
CASSLNGPYGYTF
TGTGCCAGCAGTCTCAACGGTCCCTATGGCTACACCTTC
>many|18|TRBD2|TRBJ2-1|TRBV4-3
CASSQVTSGGPRYNEQFF
TGCGCCAGCAGCCAAGTAACTAGCGGGGGGCCGAGGTACAATGAGCAGTTCTTC
>.|11|.|TRBJ2-2|TRBV29-1
CSDGGSGELFF
TGCAGCGATGGAGGGTCAGGGGAGCTGTTTTTT
>many|13|.|TRBJ1-1|TRBV18
CASSPQKNTEAFF
TGTGCCAGCTCACCCCAGAAGAACACTGAAGCTTTCTTT
>many|13|TRBD1|TRBJ1-1|TRBV12-3/TRBV12-4
CGSSSDRDPEAFF
TGTGGCAGCAGTTCGGACAGGGACCCTGAAGCTTTCTTT
>many|16|.|TRBJ1-1|TRBV20-1
CSARQGGGGINTEAFF
TGCAGTGCTAGACAAGGTGGGGGGGGTATAAACACTGAAGCTTTCTTT
>many|14|TRBD2|TRBJ2-3|TRBV20-1
CSARDSGGADTQYF
TGCAGTGCTAGAGATAGCGGGGGCGCAGATACGCAGTATTTT
>many|16|TRBD1|TRBJ2-2|TRBV7-2
CASSSAGQGLSGELFF
TGTGCCAGCAGCTCGGCCGGACAGGGCTTAAGCGGGGAGCTGTTTTTT
>few|14|.|TRBJ2-3|TRBV5-1
CASSSRTATDTQYF
TGCGCCAGCAGCTCCCGGACAGCCACAGATACGCAGTATTTT
>many|15|TRBD1|TRBJ2-5|TRBV7-6
CASGQTRDSQETQYF
TGTGCCAGCGGACAGACCCGGGACAGTCAAGAGACCCAGTACTTC
>many|16|TRBD1|TRBJ2-3|TRBV5-1
CASSSLTGEGADTQYF
TGCGCCAGCAGCTCGCTGACAGGGGAAGGGGCAGATACGCAGTATTTT
>many|16|TRBD2|TRBJ2-1|TRBV20-1
CSARVISGWIVDEQFF
TGCAGTGCTAGAGTTATTAGCGGGTGGATTGTGGATGAGCAGTTCTTC
>many|16|.|TRBJ1-2|TRBV24-1
CATSDRSAEFGYGYTF
TGTGCCACCAGTGACAGATCCGCCGAATTCGGCTATGGCTACACCTTC
>many|13|TRBD2|TRBJ2-3|TRBV7-3
CASSPPGGGTQYF
TGTGCCAGCAGCCCACCTGGGGGGGGTACGCAGTATTTT
>many|16|TRBD2|TRBJ2-7|TRBV5-1
CASSPGGGGATYEQYF
TGCGCCAGCAGCCCCGGCGGCGGGGGGGCCACCTACGAGCAGTACTTC
>many|16|.|TRBJ2-3|TRBV4-2
CASSQARGDSTDTQYF
TGTGCCAGCAGCCAAGCGAGAGGGGATAGCACAGATACGCAGTATTTT
>many|17|TRBD1|TRBJ2-3|TRBV7-3
CASSLRRGTGYTDTQYF
TGTGCCAGCAGCTTAAGGCGTGGGACAGGTTATACAGATACGCAGTATTTT
>many|15|.|TRBJ2-3|TRBV14
CANSQDYLAADTQYF
TGTGCCAACAGCCAAGATTATCTAGCCGCGGATACGCAGTATTTT